This T cell receptor (beta chain) was documented in a study of shared clonotypes between healthy human individuals. This CDR3 comprises 15 residues. Germline V CDR1 and CDR2: SGDLS, YYNGEE. Trimming took 0 bases from V and 6 from J; bases not matched to a gene: 4. In the sorted-subset replicate PCRs, approximately 200 ng DNA, around 30,000 T cell genomes, was used. TCRdb's table, derived via immunoSEQ multiplex PCR, lists solely in-frame clones and lacks some. This sample has more than 850,000 clones, with 75% to 80% found just once. The J gene is TRBJ2-1, the V gene TRBV9, with 9 bases aligning to TRBD1. The source material was memory CD4+ T cells from PBMCs. The subset was: CD45RA-negative fraction. This TCR was sampled from a man aged 18 to 29 in good health. Some clones in this sample may be carry-over from other donors' samples. CDR3 in amino acids: CASSVGDRDINEQFF. The CDR3 DNA follows: TGTGCCAGCAGCGTAGGGGACAGGGATATCAATGAGCAGTTCTTC.